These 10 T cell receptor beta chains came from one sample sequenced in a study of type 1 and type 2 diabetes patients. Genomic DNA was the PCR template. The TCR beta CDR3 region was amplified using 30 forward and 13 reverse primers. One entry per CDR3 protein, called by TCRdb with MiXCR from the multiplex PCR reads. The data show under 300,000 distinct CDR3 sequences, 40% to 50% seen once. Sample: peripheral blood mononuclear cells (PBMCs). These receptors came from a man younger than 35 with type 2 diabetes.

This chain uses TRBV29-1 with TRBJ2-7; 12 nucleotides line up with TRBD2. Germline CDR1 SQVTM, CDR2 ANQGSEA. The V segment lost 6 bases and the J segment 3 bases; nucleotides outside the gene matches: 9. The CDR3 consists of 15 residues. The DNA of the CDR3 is TGCAGCGTCGGCACTAGCGGGAGGTCGGGCTACGAGCAGTACTTC. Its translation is CSVGTSGRSGYEQYF.

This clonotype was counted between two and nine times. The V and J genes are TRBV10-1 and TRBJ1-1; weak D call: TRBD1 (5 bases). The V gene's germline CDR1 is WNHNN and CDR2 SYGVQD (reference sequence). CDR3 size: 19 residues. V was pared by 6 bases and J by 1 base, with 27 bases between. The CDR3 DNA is TGCGCCAGCAGCCTCGGGGGGTGGGGCGAACCCCCCGAGAACACTGAAGCTTTCTTT. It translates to CASSLGGWGEPPENTEAFF.

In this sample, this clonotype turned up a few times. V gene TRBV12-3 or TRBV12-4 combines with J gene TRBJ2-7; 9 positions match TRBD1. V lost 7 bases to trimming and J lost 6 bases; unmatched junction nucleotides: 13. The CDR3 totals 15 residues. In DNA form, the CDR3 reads TGTGCCAGCATCCCCACCGGGACAGGGTCCGGCGAGCAGTACTTC. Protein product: CASIPTGTGSGEQYF.

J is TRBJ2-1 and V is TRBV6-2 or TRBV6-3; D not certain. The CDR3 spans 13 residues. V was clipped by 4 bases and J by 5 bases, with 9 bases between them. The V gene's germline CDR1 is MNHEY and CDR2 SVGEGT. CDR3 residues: CASSFLAHNEQFF. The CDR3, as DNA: TGTGCCAGCAGTTTTCTCGCGCACAATGAGCAGTTCTTC.

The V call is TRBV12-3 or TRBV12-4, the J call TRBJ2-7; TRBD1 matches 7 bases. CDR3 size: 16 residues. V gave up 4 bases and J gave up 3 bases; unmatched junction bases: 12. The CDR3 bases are TGTGCCAGCAGTTACCTCGACAGGGTCGGTGTCTACGAGCAGTACTTC. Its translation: CASSYLDRVGVYEQYF.

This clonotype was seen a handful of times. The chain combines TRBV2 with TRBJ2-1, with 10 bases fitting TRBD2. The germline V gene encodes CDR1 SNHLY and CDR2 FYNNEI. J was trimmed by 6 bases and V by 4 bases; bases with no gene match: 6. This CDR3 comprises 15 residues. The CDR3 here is CASSASSGSFNEQFF. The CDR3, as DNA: TGTGCCAGCAGTGCCTCTAGCGGGAGCTTCAATGAGCAGTTCTTC.

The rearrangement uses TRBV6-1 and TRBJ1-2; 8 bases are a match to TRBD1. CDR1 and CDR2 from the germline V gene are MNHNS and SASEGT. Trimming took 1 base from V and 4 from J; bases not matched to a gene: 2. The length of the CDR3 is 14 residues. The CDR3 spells CASSEGDRSYGYTF. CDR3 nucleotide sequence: TGTGCCAGCAGTGAAGGGGACAGGAGCTATGGCTACACCTTC.

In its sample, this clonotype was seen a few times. The CDR3 bases are TGTGCCAGCAGCCTCCTGGCAGGGGGCTTCTACGAGCAGTACTTC. This codes for CASSLLAGGFYEQYF. This chain uses TRBV12-3 or TRBV12-4 with TRBJ2-7, with TRBD1 matching 8 bases. The V and J ends lost 6 bases and 3 bases, in that order; junction bases with no gene match: 10. The CDR3 runs to 15 residues.

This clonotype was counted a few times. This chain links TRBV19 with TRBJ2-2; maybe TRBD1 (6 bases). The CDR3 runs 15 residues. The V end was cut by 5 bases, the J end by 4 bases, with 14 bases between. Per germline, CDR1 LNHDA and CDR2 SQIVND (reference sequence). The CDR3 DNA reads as TGTGCCAGTAGTTCCCTGACAGGTCTCACCGGGGAGCTGTTTTTT. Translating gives CASSSLTGLTGELFF.

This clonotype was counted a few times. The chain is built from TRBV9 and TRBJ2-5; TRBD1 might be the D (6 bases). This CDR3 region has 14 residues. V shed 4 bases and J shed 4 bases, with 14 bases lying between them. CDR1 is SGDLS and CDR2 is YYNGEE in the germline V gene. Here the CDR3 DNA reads TGTGCCAGCAGCTCACGTGGGGGCAGAGAGACCCAGTACTTC. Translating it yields CASSSRGGRETQYF.